This is a list of T cell receptor beta chains from one sample in a study of T cells in tumors after PD-1 blockade. Generated by immunoSEQ multiplex PCR, the TCRdb table keeps only in-frame clones and is missing some. In the table there are 55,000 to 70,000 clones, roughly 77% of which are singletons. Here the sequenced sample was PBMCs, taken before anti-PD-1 treatment. The receptors here all came from a human donor with basal cell carcinoma. CDR3s include the opening cysteine and the closing phenylalanine or tryptophan. D genes are given only for firm matches. The listing skips clone size in some rows; elsewhere it reads once, few, many or a size class.

>NA|NA|TRBV6-6|TRBJ1-5
TGTGCCAGCAGATGGCAGGGCAATCAGCCCCAGCATTTT
CASRWQGNQPQHF
>NA|few|TRBV30|TRBJ1-5
TGTGCCTGGAGTGTATACCGGGGCAGCAATCAGCCCCAGCATTTT
CAWSVYRGSNQPQHF
>NA|many|TRBV30|TRBJ1-1
TGTGCCTGGAGGGGAAAGGGACAGAACACTGAAGCTTTCTTT
CAWRGKGQNTEAFF
>NA|NA|TRBV30|TRBJ1-2
TGTGCCTGGAGTGCGGGACACGCGCCACGCTACACCTTC
CAWSAGHAPRYTF
>NA|once|TRBV7-3|TRBJ2-3
TGTGCCAGCAGCCGCTTTTCAGGGGGCACAGATACGCAGTATTTT
CASSRFSGGTDTQYF
>NA|NA|TRBV7-2|TRBJ1-1
TGTGCCAGCAGCCCGGGCAGGGTGAACACTGAAGCTTTCTTT
CASSPGRVNTEAFF
>NA|once|TRBV18|TRBJ1-1
TGTGCCAGCTCACCTTCACGGACTGAAGCTTTCTTT
CASSPSRTEAFF
>NA|NA|TRBV11-3|TRBJ1-6
TGTGCCAGCAGCTTAGGAGGACAGAATTCACCCCTCCACTTT
CASSLGGQNSPLHF
>NA|NA|TRBV29-1|TRBJ1-1
TGCAGCGTTGAAGGGGGGGGTTTGGACACTGAAGCTTTCTTT
CSVEGGGLDTEAFF
>TRBD2|NA|TRBV14|TRBJ2-6
TGTGCCAGCAGCCAAGAGGTCGGGGGGACTGGGGCCAACGTCCTGACTTTC
CASSQEVGGTGANVLTF
>NA|NA|TRBV21-1|TRBJ2-7
TGTGCCAGCAGCAAAGCCGAGGAGGTTCCGGGGGAGCAGTACTTC
CASSKAEEVPGEQYF
>TRBD2|NA|TRBV7-8|TRBJ2-3
TGTGCCAGCAGCCGTACCCGACTAGCGGGGGGGCAGTCAGATACGCAGTATTTT
CASSRTRLAGGQSDTQYF
>NA|NA|TRBV3-1/TRBV3-2|TRBJ1-6
TGTGCCAGCAGGGATCGCTACACTCGGAGCTCCTATAATTCACCCCTCCACTTT
CASRDRYTRSSYNSPLHF
>NA|NA|TRBV6-1|TRBJ1-1
TGTGCCAGCAGTGAGTACAGAGACACTGAAGCTTTCTTT
CASSEYRDTEAFF
>NA|NA|TRBV5-1|TRBJ2-5
TGCGCCAGCAAGACACAGTACCAAGAGACCCAGTACTTC
CASKTQYQETQYF
>TRBD1|NA|TRBV29-1|TRBJ1-2
TGCAGCGTTGTAATGGGACAGGGGGCTAACTATGGCTACACCTTC
CSVVMGQGANYGYTF
>NA|NA|TRBV7-6|TRBJ2-5
TGTGCCAGCAGCATAAGCTCTGTGGGTAAAGAGACCCAGTACTTC
CASSISSVGKETQYF
>TRBD1|once|TRBV5-6|TRBJ1-2
TGTGCCAGCAGCCCGGACAGGGGGTCAGGCTACACCTTC
CASSPDRGSGYTF
>NA|few|TRBV5-6|TRBJ2-7
TGTGCCAGCAGCTTGGCCCCCCACCCAGCGTCCTACGAGCAGTACTTC
CASSLAPHPASYEQYF
>NA|NA|TRBV5-6|TRBJ1-4
TGTGCCAGCAGCTCCCCGGGGGCTGTAGGTGAAAAACTGTTTTTT
CASSSPGAVGEKLFF
>TRBD1|NA|TRBV2|TRBJ1-5
TGTGCCAGCAGTGAAGATAGTACAGGGGCTATTAGCAATCAGCCCCAGCATTTT
CASSEDSTGAISNQPQHF
>TRBD2|once|TRBV9|TRBJ2-7
TGTGCCAGCAGCACCAGTAGCGGGGGGACACTCTACGAGCAGTACTTC
CASSTSSGGTLYEQYF
>TRBD1|NA|TRBV11-3|TRBJ1-2
TGTGCCAGCAGCTTAAGGACAGGCTATGGCTACACCTTC
CASSLRTGYGYTF
>NA|few|TRBV15|TRBJ2-5
TGTGCCACCAGCTCCCGCAGCGTTGTGGAGACCCAGTACTTC
CATSSRSVVETQYF
>NA|few|TRBV3-1/TRBV3-2|TRBJ1-3
TGTGCCAGCAGCCCTCCCAGGTCGGGAAACACCATATATTTT
CASSPPRSGNTIYF
>NA|NA|TRBV7-6|TRBJ1-1
TGTGCCAGCAGCGGACCTTGGGGCACTGAAGCTTTCTTT
CASSGPWGTEAFF
>TRBD1|NA|TRBV5-6|TRBJ2-7
TGTGCCAGCAGCCTAGGGACAGGGGGCTCCTACGAGCAGTACTTC
CASSLGTGGSYEQYF
>NA|NA|TRBV28|TRBJ1-2
TGTGCCAGCAGTCCCCCCGCGGCAGGATATGGCTACACCTTC
CASSPPAAGYGYTF
>NA|NA|TRBV9|TRBJ2-2
TGTGCCAGCAACCTCCGGGGAGGGGGCACCGGGGAGCTGTTTTTT
CASNLRGGGTGELFF
>NA|once|TRBV15|TRBJ2-5
TGTGCCACCAGCAAACGTTTGGTAGTAAGGGGGCAAGAGACCCAGTACTTC
CATSKRLVVRGQETQYF
>NA|NA|TRBV27|TRBJ2-1
TGTGCCAGCAGACGGGACAATGAGCAGTTCTTC
CASRRDNEQFF
>NA|NA|TRBV28|TRBJ2-3
TGTGCCAGCAGGTCCGGGGCTACAGGCACAGATACGCAGTATTTT
CASRSGATGTDTQYF
>NA|NA|TRBV12-5|TRBJ2-2
TGTGCTAGTGGCAAGGACAGGAACACCGGGGAGCTGTTTTTT
CASGKDRNTGELFF
>NA|NA|TRBV4-1|TRBJ1-2
TGCGCCAGCAGCCCCCGAGGATTCTATGGCTACACCTTC
CASSPRGFYGYTF
>NA|few|TRBV2|TRBJ1-4
TGTGCCAGCACTAAAGAGATGGGAGAAAAACTGTTTTTT
CASTKEMGEKLFF
>NA|NA|TRBV29-1|TRBJ1-2
TGCAGCGTTGCAAGGGGCGACTATGGCTACACCTTC
CSVARGDYGYTF
>NA|few|TRBV6-5|TRBJ1-5
TGTGCCAGCAGTCGACAGGAGCGCAATCAGCCCCAGCATTTT
CASSRQERNQPQHF
>NA|NA|TRBV3-1/TRBV3-2|TRBJ1-2
TGTGCCAGCAGCCAAGACCGGACTTATGGCTACACCTTC
CASSQDRTYGYTF
>TRBD2|few|TRBV5-4|TRBJ2-7
TGTGCCAGCAGCCGACTAGCGGGGGTCTACGAGCAGTACTTC
CASSRLAGVYEQYF
>NA|few|TRBV2|TRBJ1-3
TGTGCCAGCAGTGGGACGGAGGGAAACACCATATATTTT
CASSGTEGNTIYF
>NA|NA|TRBV7-6|TRBJ2-2
TGTGCCAGCAGCCAAGAAGCCTCCACGAACACCGGGGAGCTGTTTTTT
CASSQEASTNTGELFF
>NA|NA|TRBV5-1|TRBJ1-6
TGCGCCAGCAGCTTGCTTGGCGAGGATTCACCCCTCCACTTT
CASSLLGEDSPLHF
>NA|NA|TRBV9|TRBJ1-1
TGTGCCAGCAGCGGAGAGGGTTTGATGAACACTGAAGCTTTCTTT
CASSGEGLMNTEAFF
>TRBD1|NA|TRBV19|TRBJ1-1
TGTGCCAGTAGTTCCAGGGGGGACACTGAAGCTTTCTTT
CASSSRGDTEAFF
>NA|NA|TRBV18|TRBJ1-1
TGTGCCAGCTCACCACCGACAAGGGGACCTGAAGCTTTCTTT
CASSPPTRGPEAFF
>TRBD2|NA|TRBV6-5|TRBJ2-5
TGTGCCAGCAGTTACCTAAGCGGGGGGCAAGAGACCCAGTACTTC
CASSYLSGGQETQYF